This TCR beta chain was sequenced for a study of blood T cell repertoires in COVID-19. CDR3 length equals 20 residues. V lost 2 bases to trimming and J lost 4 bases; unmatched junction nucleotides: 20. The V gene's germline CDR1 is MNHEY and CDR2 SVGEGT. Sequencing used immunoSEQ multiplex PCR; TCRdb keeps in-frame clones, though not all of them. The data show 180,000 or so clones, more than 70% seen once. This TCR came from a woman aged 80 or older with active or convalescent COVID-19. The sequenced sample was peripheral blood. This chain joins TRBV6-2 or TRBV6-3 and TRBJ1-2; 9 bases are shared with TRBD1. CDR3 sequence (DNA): TGTGCCAGCAGTTACGAAGGGAGACTACAGGGGGCGCGTCGTTTCTATGGCTACACCTTC. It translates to CASSYEGRLQGARRFYGYTF.